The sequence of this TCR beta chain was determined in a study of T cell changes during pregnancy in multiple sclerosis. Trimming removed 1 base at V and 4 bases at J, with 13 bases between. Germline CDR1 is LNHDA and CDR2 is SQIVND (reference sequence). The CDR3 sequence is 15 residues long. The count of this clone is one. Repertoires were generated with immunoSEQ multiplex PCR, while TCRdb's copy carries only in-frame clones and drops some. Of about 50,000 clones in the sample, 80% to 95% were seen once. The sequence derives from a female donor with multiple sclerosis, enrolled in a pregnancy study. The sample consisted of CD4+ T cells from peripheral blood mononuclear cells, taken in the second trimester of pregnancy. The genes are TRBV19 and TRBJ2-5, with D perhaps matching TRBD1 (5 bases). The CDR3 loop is CASSIVGGQRETQYF. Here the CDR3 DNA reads TGTGCCAGTAGTATAGTAGGCGGACAACGAGAGACCCAGTACTTC. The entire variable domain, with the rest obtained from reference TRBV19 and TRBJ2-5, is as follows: DGGITQSPKYLFRKEGQNVTLSCEQNLNHDAMYWYRQDPGQGLRLIYYSQIVNDFQKGDIAEGYSVSREKKESFPLTVTSAQKNPTAFYLCASSIVGGQRETQYFGPGTRLLVL.